This record looks at one T cell receptor beta chain sequence and its context. Antigen unknown. Clones were read by immunoSEQ multiplex PCR, and TCRdb kept only the in-frame ones, dropping some. The table has under 200,000 clones, more than 80% seen once. Germline V CDR1 and CDR2: GTSNPN, SVGIG (reference sequence). With 0 bases clipped from V and 7 bases from J, the junction kept 18 bases outside the gene matches. The CDR3 totals 19 residues. The data are from a study of T cell responses to AZD1222 COVID-19 vaccine. Notes on the study in general: Epitopes outside B.1.351 and B.1.1.7 mutated regions reportedly drew nearly half of spike TCRs. Most donors were white British, females outnumbered males, and clonal diversity was possibly underestimated.

V is TRBV30 and J is TRBJ2-1, with TRBD2 identical over 10 bases. This clonotype was sampled from an adult who received the MenACWY meningococcal vaccine as a control. The specimen comprised peripheral blood, sampled 28 days after the second dose of the MenACWY control vaccine. The DNA of the CDR3 is TGTGCCTGGAGTGTGATTCCCGGGACTAGCGACAAGGGTAGGAATGAGCAGTTCTTC. Its translation is CAWSVIPGTSDKGRNEQFF.